This T cell receptor beta chain was captured by sequencing in a study of T cell responses to AZD1222 COVID-19 vaccine. Study conclusions and caveats: Unmutated variant regions reportedly attract nearly half of all spike-specific TCRs. Spike-specific TCR breadth rose after two AZD1222 doses, and depth rose as well.

A note on this clone: Its specificity is unknown.

Clones were read by immunoSEQ multiplex PCR, and TCRdb kept only the in-frame ones, dropping some. The table lists 110,000 to 150,000 clones, nearly 95% of them singletons. The V gene's germline CDR1 is SEHNR and CDR2 FQNEAQ (reference sequence). V dropped 5 bases and J dropped 9 bases, with 17 bases sitting between them. The CDR3 has 15 residues. The sample in question was peripheral blood, obtained on day 0 of AZD1222 vaccination. The V call is TRBV7-9, the J call TRBJ1-6; D is unclear. This clonotype was sampled from an adult in good health. CDR3 in DNA: TGTGCCAGCAGCCCCGGACCCCCCTCGGTTTCACCCCTCCACTTT. It specifies CASSPGPPSVSPLHF.